Following are 8 T cell receptor beta chains from one sample sequenced in a study of T cell responses to AZD1222 COVID-19 vaccine. The repertoire was sequenced with immunoSEQ multiplex PCR; TCRdb's copy has only in-frame clones and lacks some. The sample lists 110,000 or so clones, about 89% occurring once. Material: peripheral blood, obtained on day 0 of AZD1222 vaccination. The receptor set was obtained from an adult in good health.

V and J are TRBV16 and TRBJ1-1; D remains ambiguous. Trimming removed 2 bases at V and 0 bases at J, with 4 bases between. The germline V gene encodes CDR1 KGHSY and CDR2 FQNENV. The CDR3 totals 13 residues. The CDR3 region is CASSQTLNTEAFF. The CDR3, as DNA: TGTGCCAGCAGCCAAACATTGAACACTGAAGCTTTCTTT.

The chain uses TRBV10-2 and TRBJ1-2; D might be TRBD1 (5 bases). The CDR3 runs to 13 residues. V shed 6 bases and J shed 5 bases, with 13 bases lying between them. Germline lookup yields CDR1 WSHSY and CDR2 SAAADI. DNA of the CDR3: TGCGCCAGCAGGGGGGGGTTCCTTTATGGCTACACCTTC. Its protein product is CASRGGFLYGYTF.

This chain joins TRBV20-1 and TRBJ1-1; D possibly corresponds to TRBD1 (5 bases). V dropped 3 bases and J dropped 5 bases, with 16 bases sitting between them. The CDR3 loop spans 14 amino acids. Per germline, CDR1 DFQATT and CDR2 SNEGSKA (reference sequence). The CDR3 protein is CSASRGLGDTEAFF. In DNA form, the CDR3 reads TGCAGTGCTAGTAGGGGCTTGGGGGATACTGAAGCTTTCTTT.

The rearrangement uses TRBV7-8 and TRBJ1-2, with D maybe TRBD1 (6 bases). Germline values: CDR1 SGHVS, CDR2 FQNEAQ. The V and J ends lost 1 base and 4 bases respectively, with 13 bases between them. The CDR3 runs to 15 residues. The CDR3 bases are TGTGCCAGCAGCTTAGGGCAGGGGCCGGGCTATGGCTACACCTTC. The encoded protein is CASSLGQGPGYGYTF. Full variable domain (remainder filled in from reference TRBV7-8 and TRBJ1-2): GAGVSQSPRYKVAKRGQDVALRCDPISGHVSLFWYQQALGQGPEFLTYFQNEAQLDKSGLPSDRFFAERPEGSVSTLKIQRTQQEDSAVYLCASSLGQGPGYGYTFGSGTRLTVV.

Only one count was recorded for this clone. The chain uses TRBV3-1 (or the pseudogene TRBV3-2) and TRBJ1-3; a weak D match, TRBD1 (5 bases). Trimming took 3 bases from V and 0 from J, leaving 15 bases between them. The CDR3 consists of 17 residues. Germline assignment: CDR1 LGHDT and CDR2 YNNKEL (reference sequence). The CDR3, as DNA: TGTGCCAGCAGCCAGTTTCCAGACAGTCCCTCTGGAAACACCATATATTTT. Amino acids: CASSQFPDSPSGNTIYF.

This clone was detected only once. This rearrangement joins TRBV10-1 to TRBJ2-1; D may match TRBD1 or TRBD2 (5 bases each). Trimming shortened V by 4 bases and J by 5 bases, and 12 bases separated the two germline ends. This CDR3 spans 14 amino acids. The V gene's germline CDR1 is WNHNN and CDR2 SYGVQD (reference sequence). Here the CDR3 reads CASSVGPSDNEQFF. The CDR3 region has the DNA TGCGCCAGCAGTGTGGGACCCTCAGACAATGAGCAGTTCTTC.

The chain uses TRBV10-3 and TRBJ1-2, with 8 bases lining up with TRBD1. The germline V gene encodes CDR1 ENHRY and CDR2 SYGVKD. After removal of 4 bases from V and 6 bases from J, the junction contained 7 bases not matched to a gene. The CDR3 covers 14 residues. CDR3 sequence reads: CAISGQGAVDGYTF. The CDR3 nucleotides are TGTGCCATCAGTGGGCAGGGGGCCGTGGATGGCTACACCTTC.

V gene TRBV7-9 combines with J gene TRBJ2-3, with 9 bases fitting TRBD2. The CDR3 runs 14 residues. The V gene end was trimmed by 8 bases and the J gene end by 2 bases; junction bases not matched to a gene: 5. Germline assignment: CDR1 SEHNR and CDR2 FQNEAQ (reference sequence). This chain's CDR3 is CASSGLAFTDTQYF. The CDR3 DNA reads as TGTGCCAGCTCGGGACTAGCATTCACAGATACGCAGTATTTT.